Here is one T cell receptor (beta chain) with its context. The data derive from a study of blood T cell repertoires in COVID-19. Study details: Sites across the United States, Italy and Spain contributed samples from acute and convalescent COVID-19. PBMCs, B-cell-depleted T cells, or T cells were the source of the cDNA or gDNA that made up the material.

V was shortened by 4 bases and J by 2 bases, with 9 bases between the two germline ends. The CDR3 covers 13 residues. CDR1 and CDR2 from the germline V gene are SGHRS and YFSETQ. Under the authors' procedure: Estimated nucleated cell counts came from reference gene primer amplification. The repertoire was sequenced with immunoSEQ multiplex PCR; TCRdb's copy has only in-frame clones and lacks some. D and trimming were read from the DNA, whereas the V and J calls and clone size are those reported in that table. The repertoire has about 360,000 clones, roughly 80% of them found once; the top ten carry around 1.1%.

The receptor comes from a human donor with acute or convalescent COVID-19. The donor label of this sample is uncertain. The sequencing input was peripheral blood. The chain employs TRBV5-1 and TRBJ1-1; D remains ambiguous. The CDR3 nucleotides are TGCGCCAGCAGCATCAGGACTAACACTGAAGCTTTCTTT. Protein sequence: CASSIRTNTEAFF.